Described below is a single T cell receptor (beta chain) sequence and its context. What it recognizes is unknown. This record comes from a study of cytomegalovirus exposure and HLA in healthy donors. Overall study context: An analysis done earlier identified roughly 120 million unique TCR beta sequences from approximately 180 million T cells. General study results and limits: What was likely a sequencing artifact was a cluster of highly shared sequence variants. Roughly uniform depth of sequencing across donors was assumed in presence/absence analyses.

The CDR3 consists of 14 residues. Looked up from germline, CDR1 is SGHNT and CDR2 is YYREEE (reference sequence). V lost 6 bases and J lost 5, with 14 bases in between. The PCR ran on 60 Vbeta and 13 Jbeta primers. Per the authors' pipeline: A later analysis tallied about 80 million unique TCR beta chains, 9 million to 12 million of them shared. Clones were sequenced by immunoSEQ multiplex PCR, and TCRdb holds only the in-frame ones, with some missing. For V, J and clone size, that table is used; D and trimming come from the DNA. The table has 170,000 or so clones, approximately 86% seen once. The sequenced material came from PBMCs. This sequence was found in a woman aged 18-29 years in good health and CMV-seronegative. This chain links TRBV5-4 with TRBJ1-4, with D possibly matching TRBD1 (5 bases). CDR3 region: CASTPGGGNEKLFF. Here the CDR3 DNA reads TGTGCCAGCACCCCCGGCGGGGGAAATGAAAAACTGTTTTTT.